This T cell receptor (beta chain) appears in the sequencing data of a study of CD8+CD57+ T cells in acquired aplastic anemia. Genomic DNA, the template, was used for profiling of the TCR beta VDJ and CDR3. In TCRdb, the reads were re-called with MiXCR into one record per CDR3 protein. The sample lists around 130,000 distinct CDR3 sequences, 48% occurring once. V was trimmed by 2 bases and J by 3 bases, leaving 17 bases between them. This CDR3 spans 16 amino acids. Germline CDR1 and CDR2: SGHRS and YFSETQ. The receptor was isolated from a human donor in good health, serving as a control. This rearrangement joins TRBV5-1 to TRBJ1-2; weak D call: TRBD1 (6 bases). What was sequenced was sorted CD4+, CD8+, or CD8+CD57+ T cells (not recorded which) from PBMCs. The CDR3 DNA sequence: TGCGCCAGCAGCTTAAACTCTATACAGGGTGACTATGGCTACACCTTC. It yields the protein CASSLNSIQGDYGYTF.